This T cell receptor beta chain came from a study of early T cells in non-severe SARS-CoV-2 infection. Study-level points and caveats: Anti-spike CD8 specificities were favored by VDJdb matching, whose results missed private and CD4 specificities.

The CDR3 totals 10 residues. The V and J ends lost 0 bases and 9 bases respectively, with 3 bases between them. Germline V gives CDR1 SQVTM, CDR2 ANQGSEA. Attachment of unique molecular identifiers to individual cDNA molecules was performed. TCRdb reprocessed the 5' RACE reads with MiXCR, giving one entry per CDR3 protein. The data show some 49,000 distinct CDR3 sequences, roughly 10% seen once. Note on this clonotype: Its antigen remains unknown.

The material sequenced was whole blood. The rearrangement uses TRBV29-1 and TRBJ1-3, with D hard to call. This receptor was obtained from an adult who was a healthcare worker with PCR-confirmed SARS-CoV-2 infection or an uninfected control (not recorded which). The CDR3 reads CSVEESTIYF. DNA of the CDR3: TGCAGCGTTGAAGAAAGCACCATATATTTT.